Included here is one T cell receptor (beta chain) sequence, with context. Its antigen is not identified. The data are from a study of T cell repertoires in ileal Crohn's disease. On the study more broadly: About half of patients got postoperative therapy: about ten thiopurines, approximately 17 anti-TNF. The M6 sample came from neoterminal ileum during colonoscopy after surgery. The study, taken as a whole, reports: Mucosal expansions were suggested to be mainly CD8 T cells.

The V and J ends lost 1 base and 5 bases, in that order; junction bases with no gene match: 12. Germline-derived CDR1 and CDR2 are LGHNT and FRNRAP. This CDR3 is 20 amino acids long. Sequencing was performed with immunoSEQ multiplex PCR; in TCRdb, only in-frame clones are kept and a portion is missing. The sample lists about 13,000 clones, about three quarters seen once, with roughly 4.7% in the top ten. Time point given: neoterminal ileum biopsy at postoperative endoscopy, about 6 months after surgery. The TCR sequence derives from an adult with Crohn's disease. The chain couples TRBV12-5 to TRBJ2-2; TRBD2 agrees at 14 bases. Sequencing was carried out using ileal tissue. CDR3: CASGLDSGLAGARRTGELFF. The CDR3 DNA reads TGTGCTAGTGGTTTGGACTCGGGACTAGCGGGGGCTAGAAGGACCGGGGAGCTGTTTTTT.